The sequence of this T cell receptor (beta chain) was determined in a study of T cell changes during pregnancy in multiple sclerosis. Trimming left V 2 bases short and J 5 bases short, with 12 bases between. The CDR3 length is 15 residues. Germline CDR1 and CDR2: KGHSH and LQKENI. Only in-frame clones appear in the TCRdb table, and some are missing; sequencing was by immunoSEQ multiplex PCR. The sample records 95,000 to 110,000 clones, almost 95% being singletons. The chain is built from TRBV18 and TRBJ1-4; D is possibly TRBD1 (6 bases). This receptor was identified in a female donor with multiple sclerosis, enrolled in a pregnancy study. Here the sequenced sample was peripheral blood, taken after pregnancy. The CDR3 protein is CASSPGGGLNEKLFF. DNA for the CDR3: TGTGCCAGCTCACCAGGCGGGGGGCTGAATGAAAAACTGTTTTTT.